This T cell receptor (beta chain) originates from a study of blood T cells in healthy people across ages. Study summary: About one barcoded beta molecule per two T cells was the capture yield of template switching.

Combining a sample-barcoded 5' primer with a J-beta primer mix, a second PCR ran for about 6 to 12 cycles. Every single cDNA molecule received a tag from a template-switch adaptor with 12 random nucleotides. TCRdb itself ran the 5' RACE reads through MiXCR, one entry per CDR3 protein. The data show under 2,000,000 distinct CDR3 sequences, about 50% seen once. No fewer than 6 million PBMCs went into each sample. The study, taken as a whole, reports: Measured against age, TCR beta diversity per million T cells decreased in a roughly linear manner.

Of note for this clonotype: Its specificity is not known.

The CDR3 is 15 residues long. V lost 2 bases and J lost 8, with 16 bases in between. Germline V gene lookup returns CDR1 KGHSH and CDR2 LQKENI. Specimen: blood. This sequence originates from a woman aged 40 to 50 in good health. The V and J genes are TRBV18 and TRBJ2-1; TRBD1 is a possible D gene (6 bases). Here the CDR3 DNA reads TGTGCCAGCTCACCATTTTCGGCAGGGGTCGATGAGCAGTTCTTC. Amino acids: CASSPFSAGVDEQFF.